This T cell receptor beta chain stems from a study of blood T cell repertoires in COVID-19. About the research overall: The United States, Italy and Spain provided the acute and convalescent COVID-19 samples. T cells, B-cell-depleted T cells, or PBMCs supplied cDNA or gDNA.

Germline CDR1 MRHNA, CDR2 SNTAGT. V shed 6 bases and J shed 5 bases, with 10 bases lying between them. This CDR3 comprises 12 residues. Per the authors' pipeline: It was from reference gene primer amplification that nucleated cell counts were estimated. TCRdb keeps only in-frame clones here, not all; method: immunoSEQ multiplex PCR. Clone size and V and J calls were adopted from that table, with D and trimming inferred from the DNA. This sample yields about 240,000 clones, of which roughly 80% are seen a single time; around 9.6% belongs to the top ten. V and J are TRBV6-4 and TRBJ1-2, with D possibly being TRBD1 (6 bases). The sample comprised peripheral blood. This TCR was recovered from a woman of 80 years or more with acute or convalescent COVID-19. CDR3 in amino acids: CASRGGGYGYTF. Here the CDR3 DNA reads TGTGCCAGCAGAGGGGGGGGATATGGCTACACCTTC.